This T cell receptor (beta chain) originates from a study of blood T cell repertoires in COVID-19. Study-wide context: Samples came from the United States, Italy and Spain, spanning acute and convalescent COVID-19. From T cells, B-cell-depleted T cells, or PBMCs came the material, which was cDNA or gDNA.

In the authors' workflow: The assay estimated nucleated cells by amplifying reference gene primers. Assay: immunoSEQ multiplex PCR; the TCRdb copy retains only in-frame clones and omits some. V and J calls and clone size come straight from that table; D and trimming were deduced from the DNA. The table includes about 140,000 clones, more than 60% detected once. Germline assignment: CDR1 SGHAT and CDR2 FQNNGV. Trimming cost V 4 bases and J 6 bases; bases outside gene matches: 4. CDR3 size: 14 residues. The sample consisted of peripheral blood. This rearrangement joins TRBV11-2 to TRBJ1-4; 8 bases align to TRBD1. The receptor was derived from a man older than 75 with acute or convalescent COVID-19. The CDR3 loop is CASSYQGAHEKLFF. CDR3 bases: TGTGCCAGCAGCTACCAGGGGGCGCATGAAAAACTGTTTTTT.